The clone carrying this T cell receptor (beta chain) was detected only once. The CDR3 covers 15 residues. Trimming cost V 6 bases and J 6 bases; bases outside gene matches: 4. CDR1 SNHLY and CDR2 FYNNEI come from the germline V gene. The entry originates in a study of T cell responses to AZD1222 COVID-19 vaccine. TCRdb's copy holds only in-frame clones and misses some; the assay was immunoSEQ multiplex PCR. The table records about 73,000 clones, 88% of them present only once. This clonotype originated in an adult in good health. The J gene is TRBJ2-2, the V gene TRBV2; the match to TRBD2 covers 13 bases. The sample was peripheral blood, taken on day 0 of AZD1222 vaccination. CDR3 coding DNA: TGTGCCAGCAGGGGGACTAGCGGGGAGTCCGGGGAGCTGTTTTTT. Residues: CASRGTSGESGELFF. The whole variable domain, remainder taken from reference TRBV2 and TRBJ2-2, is EPEVTQTPSHQVTQMGQEVILRCVPISNHLYFYWYRQILGQKVEFLVSFYNNEISEKSEIFDDQFSVERPDGSNFTLKIRSTKLEDSAMYFCASRGTSGESGELFFGEGSRLTVL.